Below, 22 T cell receptor beta chains from the same sample are listed, as sequenced in a study of tumour-infiltrating T cells in Burkitt lymphoma. Sequenced by immunoSEQ multiplex PCR; TCRdb stores in-frame clones only, minus some. Of 14,000 or so clones in the sample, around 30% were seen once. Sequencing was performed on tumor tissue. The source is a human donor with diffuse large B-cell lymphoma.

The chain links TRBV4-1 to TRBJ2-7; no clear D. This CDR3 contains 14 residues. Trimming removed 1 base at V and 6 bases at J, with 13 bases between. Germline CDR1 MGHRA, CDR2 YSYEKL. In DNA form, the CDR3 reads TGCGCCAGCAGCCAAGCGGTGGGCGCCCTCGAGCAGTACTTC. This gives the protein CASSQAVGALEQYF.

The table lists this clone with a few counts. The chain recombines TRBV6-6 with TRBJ1-5, with a possible D match to TRBD1 (5 bases). Germline V CDR1 and CDR2: MNHNY, SVGAGI (reference sequence). The CDR3 sequence is 15 residues long. V shed 6 bases and J shed 0 bases, with 12 bases lying between them. The CDR3 region is CASRLDTNSNQPQHF. In DNA form, the CDR3 reads TGTGCCAGCAGGCTGGACACAAATAGCAATCAGCCCCAGCATTTT.

The chain combines TRBV29-1 with TRBJ2-7, with D hard to call. The CDR3 has 14 amino acids. V was trimmed by 1 base and J by 2 bases, leaving 12 bases between them. Per the germline V gene, CDR1 is SQVTM and CDR2 is ANQGSEA. The CDR3 reads CSVEGRVNTYEQYF. In nucleotides, the CDR3 is TGCAGCGTTGAAGGCAGAGTGAACACCTACGAGCAGTACTTC.

This clone came up a few times. The V gene is TRBV5-6, the J gene TRBJ2-3; 12 nucleotides agree with TRBD2. The CDR3 loop spans 16 amino acids. Germline V CDR1 and CDR2: SGHDT, YYEEEE. V shed 4 bases, J shed 3 bases, and the junction held 6 bases outside the gene matches. The chain's CDR3 is CASSRRLAGVTDTQYF. The CDR3, as DNA: TGTGCCAGCAGCCGCCGACTAGCGGGAGTAACAGATACGCAGTATTTT.

This clone has more than one count but fewer than ten. The V call is TRBV30, the J call TRBJ2-2; perhaps TRBD1 as D (5 bases). V gave up 0 bases and J gave up 3 bases, with 8 bases separating them. The CDR3 loop spans 14 amino acids. CDR1 GTSNPN and CDR2 SVGIG come from the germline V gene (reference sequence). CDR3 sequence reads: CAWSVGAYTGELFF. Written as DNA, the CDR3 is TGTGCCTGGAGTGTAGGGGCCTACACCGGGGAGCTGTTTTTT.

The genes are TRBV5-1 and TRBJ1-1; 9 nucleotides align to TRBD1. After removal of 3 bases from V and 7 bases from J, the junction contained 7 bases not matched to a gene. The CDR3 sequence is 14 residues long. Germline V gives CDR1 SGHRS, CDR2 YFSETQ. The CDR3 is CASSSHRGQSEAFF. The CDR3 region has the DNA TGCGCCAGCAGCTCCCACAGGGGGCAGAGTGAAGCTTTCTTT.

The chain uses TRBV9 and TRBJ1-4; the D gene is possibly TRBD1 (6 bases). The V and J ends lost 0 bases and 8 bases respectively, with 14 bases between them. The germline CDR1 and CDR2 sequences are SGDLS and YYNGEE. The CDR3 consists of 15 residues. The CDR3 sequence: CASSVAEGGREKLFF. CDR3 nucleotides: TGTGCCAGCAGCGTAGCGGAGGGGGGAAGGGAAAAACTGTTTTTT.

The chain recombines TRBV6-1 with TRBJ1-1, with TRBD1 as a possible D gene (5 bases). There are 14 residues in the CDR3. Trimming left V 3 bases short and J 1 base short, with 9 bases between. Germline V CDR1 and CDR2: MNHNS, SASEGT. The CDR3, as DNA: TGTGCCAGCAGTGAGAGGGGCAAGAACACTGAAGCTTTCTTT. Translation gives CASSERGKNTEAFF.

This clone was seen a single time. The chain couples TRBV2 to TRBJ2-7; maybe TRBD2 (5 bases). CDR1 SNHLY and CDR2 FYNNEI come from the germline V gene. V lost 9 bases to trimming and J lost 6 bases, with 18 bases between them. The CDR3 runs to 13 residues. CDR3 loop: CASCRDQGSEQYF. DNA of the CDR3: TGTGCCAGTTGCCGGGATCAAGGCTCCGAGCAGTACTTC.

By share, this clone counts as medium-sized. The CDR3 reads CASSVGTGGLETQYF. DNA for the CDR3: TGTGCCAGCAGCGTGGGGACAGGGGGTCTGGAGACCCAGTACTTC. V is TRBV9 and J is TRBJ2-5; the match to TRBD1 covers 11 bases. Germline CDR1 reads SGDLS; CDR2 reads YYNGEE. This CDR3 region has 15 residues. After removal of 2 bases from V and 5 bases from J, the junction contained 5 bases not matched to a gene.

This clone was picked up a small number of times. The chain's CDR3 is CASSQASGLAGGPENTGELFF. The CDR3 nucleotides read TGCGCCAGCAGCCAAGCTTCCGGACTAGCGGGAGGTCCGGAAAACACCGGGGAGCTGTTTTTT. The genes are TRBV4-1 and TRBJ2-2; the match to TRBD2 covers 14 bases. Germline V CDR1 and CDR2: MGHRA, YSYEKL. The CDR3 loop spans 21 amino acids. Trimming at V came to 1 base and at J to 2 bases, leaving 12 bases not matched to a gene.

This clone was picked up one time. The chain has TRBV5-1 and TRBJ2-3; 7 bases are a match to TRBD1. Germline CDR1 is SGHRS and CDR2 is YFSETQ. V dropped 4 bases and J dropped 0; count of bases not matched to a gene: 5. The CDR3 has 15 amino acids. CDR3 protein: CASSRDSSSTDTQYF. CDR3 nucleotides: TGCGCCAGCAGCCGGGACAGTTCTAGCACAGATACGCAGTATTTT.

The V and J genes are TRBV9 and TRBJ2-6; D perhaps matches TRBD2 (5 bases). The V end was cut by 0 bases, the J end by 2 bases, with 24 bases between. Looked up from germline, CDR1 is SGDLS and CDR2 is YYNGEE. The CDR3 runs to 21 residues. CDR3 loop: CASSVEVVSGYFPAGANVLTF. The CDR3 region has the DNA TGTGCCAGCAGCGTAGAAGTGGTGTCGGGGTACTTCCCGGCTGGGGCCAACGTCCTGACTTTC.

This rearrangement joins TRBV5-1 to TRBJ2-3; the match to TRBD2 covers 8 bases. Germline V gives CDR1 SGHRS, CDR2 YFSETQ. J gave up 4 bases and V 3 bases, and 7 bases lay outside the gene matches. The CDR3 has 15 amino acids. CDR3 nucleotide sequence: TGCGCCAGCAGCTACATCGGGAGGGTCTCAGATACGCAGTATTTT. Residues: CASSYIGRVSDTQYF.

This clone turned up a few times. The V call is TRBV7-6, the J call TRBJ2-5; 10 positions agree with TRBD2. The CDR3 sequence is 17 residues long. From germline, CDR1 is SGHVS and CDR2 FNYEAQ. V was clipped by 4 bases and J by 1 base; unmatched bases: 9. The CDR3 bases are TGTGCCAGCAGCTCTGTGGTGGGACTAGCGAGCCAAGAGACCCAGTACTTC. Its translation: CASSSVVGLASQETQYF. Full variable domain (missing parts from reference TRBV7-6 and TRBJ2-5): GAGVSQSPRYKVTKRGQDVALRCDPISGHVSLYWYRQALGQGPEFLTYFNYEAQQDKSGLPNDRFSAERPEGSISTLTIQRTEQRDSAMYRCASSSVVGLASQETQYFGPGTRLLVL.

V is TRBV6-5 and J is TRBJ2-5; D not certain. V lost 6 bases, J lost 3 bases, and 8 bases lay in between. The CDR3 has 12 amino acids. Germline V gene lookup returns CDR1 MNHEY and CDR2 SVGAGI. The CDR3 region is CASRTPKETQYF. CDR3 bases: TGTGCCAGCAGGACACCTAAAGAGACCCAGTACTTC.

Only a few counts were recorded for this clone. The gene calls are TRBV9 and TRBJ2-2; D tentatively fits TRBD1 or TRBD2 (5 bases each). The CDR3 has 16 amino acids. Germline V gene data show CDR1 as SGDLS and CDR2 as YYNGEE. V was trimmed by 4 bases and J by 2 bases, leaving 15 bases between them. For the CDR3, the DNA is TGTGCCAGCAGCCTCCGGGGCGACCAAAACACCGGGGAGCTGTTTTTT. Its translation: CASSLRGDQNTGELFF.

This clone has more than one count but fewer than ten. This chain links TRBV2 with TRBJ1-1; no definite D call. CDR1 and CDR2 from the germline V gene are SNHLY and FYNNEI. There are 14 residues in the CDR3. Trimming took 6 bases from V and 8 from J, leaving 19 bases between them. CDR3 sequence: CASRGGAGGPEAFF. CDR3 sequence (DNA): TGTGCCAGCAGGGGAGGTGCCGGAGGACCAGAAGCTTTCTTT.

The chain uses TRBV19 and TRBJ2-4, with D possibly TRBD2 on 5 matching bases. Germline V lookup: CDR1 LNHDA, CDR2 SQIVND (reference sequence). V lost 5 bases and J lost 0, with 14 bases in between. The CDR3 extends over 16 amino acids. The CDR3 DNA sequence: TGTGCCAGTAGTTCAGGACTCACAATAGCCAAAAACATTCAGTACTTC. Amino acid sequence: CASSSGLTIAKNIQYF.

This chain connects TRBV25-1 to TRBJ1-1; TRBD1 matches at 8 bases. V shed 4 bases, J shed 1 base, and the junction held 11 bases outside the gene matches. The CDR3 is 17 amino acids. Per the germline V gene, CDR1 is MGHDK and CDR2 is SYGVNS. The CDR3 DNA is TGTGCCAGCAGTGGAGGGCAGGGGGCGTGGGCGAACACTGAAGCTTTCTTT. This sequence encodes CASSGGQGAWANTEAFF.

This clone turned up a few times. The DNA for the CDR3 is TGTGCCAGCAGTGTAGGAGATACGCAGTATTTT. Its protein is CASSVGDTQYF. This rearrangement joins TRBV25-1 to TRBJ2-3, with D uncertain. Germline CDR1 MGHDK, CDR2 SYGVNS. This CDR3 comprises 11 residues. The V and J ends lost 4 bases and 5 bases respectively, with 4 bases between them.

The chain links TRBV5-6 to TRBJ2-3; maybe TRBD2 (5 bases). The germline CDR1 and CDR2 sequences are SGHDT and YYEEEE. V shed 6 bases and J shed 5 bases, with 7 bases lying between them. There are 11 residues in the CDR3. The CDR3 sequence is CASTRGDTQYF. The CDR3, as DNA: TGTGCCAGCACCCGGGGAGATACGCAGTATTTT.